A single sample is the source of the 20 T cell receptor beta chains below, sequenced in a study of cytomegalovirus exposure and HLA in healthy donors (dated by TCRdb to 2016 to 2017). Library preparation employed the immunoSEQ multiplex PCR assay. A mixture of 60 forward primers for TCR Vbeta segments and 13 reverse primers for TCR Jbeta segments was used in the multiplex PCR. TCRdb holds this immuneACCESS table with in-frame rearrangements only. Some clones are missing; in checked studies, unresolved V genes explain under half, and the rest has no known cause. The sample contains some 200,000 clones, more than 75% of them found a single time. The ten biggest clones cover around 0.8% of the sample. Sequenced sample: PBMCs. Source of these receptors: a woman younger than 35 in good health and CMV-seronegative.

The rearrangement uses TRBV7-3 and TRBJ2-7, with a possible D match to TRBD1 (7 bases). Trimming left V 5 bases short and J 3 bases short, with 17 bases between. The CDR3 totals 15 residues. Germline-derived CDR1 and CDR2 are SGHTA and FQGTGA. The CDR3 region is CASSLLGQGGYEQYF. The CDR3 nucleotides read TGTGCCAGCAGCCTCCTCGGCCAGGGGGGCTACGAGCAGTACTTC. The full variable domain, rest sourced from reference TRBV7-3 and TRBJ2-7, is GAGVSQTPSNKVTEKGKYVELRCDPISGHTALYWYRQSLGQGPEFLIYFQGTGAADDSGLPNDRFFAVRPEGSVSTLKIQRTERGDSAVYLCASSLLGQGGYEQYFGPGTRLTVT.

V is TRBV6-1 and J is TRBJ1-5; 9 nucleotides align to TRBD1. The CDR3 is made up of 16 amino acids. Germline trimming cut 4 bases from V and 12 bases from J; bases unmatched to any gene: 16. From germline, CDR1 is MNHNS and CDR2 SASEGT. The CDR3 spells CASSAILRDREANQHF. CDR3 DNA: TGTGCCAGCAGTGCAATTCTCCGGGACAGGGAGGCTAACCAGCATTTT.

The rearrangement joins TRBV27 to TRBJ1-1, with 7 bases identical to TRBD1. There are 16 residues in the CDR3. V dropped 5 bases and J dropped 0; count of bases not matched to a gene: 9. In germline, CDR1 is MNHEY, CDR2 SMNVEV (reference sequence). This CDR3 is CASSHLGTEMNTEAFF. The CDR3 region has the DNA TGTGCCAGCAGTCATCTCGGGACAGAGATGAACACTGAAGCTTTCTTT.

This CDR3 reads CASSLVSNTEAFF. CDR3 DNA: TGTGCCAGCAGCTTAGTATCCAACACTGAAGCTTTCTTT. The chain joins TRBV13 to TRBJ1-1, with D uncertain. CDR3 length: 13 residues. Germline V lookup: CDR1 PRHDT, CDR2 FYEKMQ (reference sequence). Trimming removed 1 base from V and 2 bases from J, with 5 bases in between.

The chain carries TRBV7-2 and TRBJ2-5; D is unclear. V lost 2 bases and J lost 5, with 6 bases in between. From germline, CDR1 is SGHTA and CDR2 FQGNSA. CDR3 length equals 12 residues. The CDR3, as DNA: TGTGCCAGCAGCTTAATAGTTGAGACCCAGTACTTC. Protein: CASSLIVETQYF.

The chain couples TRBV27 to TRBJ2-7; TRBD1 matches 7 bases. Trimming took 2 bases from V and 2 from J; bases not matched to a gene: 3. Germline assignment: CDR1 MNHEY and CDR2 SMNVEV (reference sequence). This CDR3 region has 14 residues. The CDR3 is CASSLGQEPYEQYF. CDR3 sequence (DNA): TGTGCCAGCAGTTTAGGACAGGAACCCTACGAGCAGTACTTC.

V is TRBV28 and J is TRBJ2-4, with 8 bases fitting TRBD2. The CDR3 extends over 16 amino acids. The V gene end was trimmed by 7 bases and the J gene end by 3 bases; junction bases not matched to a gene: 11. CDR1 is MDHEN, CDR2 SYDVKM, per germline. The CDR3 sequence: CASTGAGGAGKNIQYF. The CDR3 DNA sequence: TGTGCCAGCACCGGGGCCGGGGGGGCTGGCAAAAACATTCAGTACTTC.

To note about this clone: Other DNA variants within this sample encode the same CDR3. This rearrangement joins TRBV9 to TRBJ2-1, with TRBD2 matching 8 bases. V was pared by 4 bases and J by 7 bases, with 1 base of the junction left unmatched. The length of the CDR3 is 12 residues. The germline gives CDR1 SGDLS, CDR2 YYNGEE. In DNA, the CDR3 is TGTGCCAGCAGCTCGGGAGGGAATGAGCAGTTCTTC. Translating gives CASSSGGNEQFF.

The CDR3 region is CASSDAGKDSYEQYF. For the CDR3, the DNA is TGTGCCAGCAGTGACGCAGGCAAAGACTCCTACGAGCAGTACTTC. The chain carries TRBV6-1 and TRBJ2-7; D gene unclear. From germline, CDR1 is MNHNS and CDR2 SASEGT. Trimming took off 3 bases at V and 0 bases at J, with 12 bases between the two ends. The CDR3 covers 15 residues.

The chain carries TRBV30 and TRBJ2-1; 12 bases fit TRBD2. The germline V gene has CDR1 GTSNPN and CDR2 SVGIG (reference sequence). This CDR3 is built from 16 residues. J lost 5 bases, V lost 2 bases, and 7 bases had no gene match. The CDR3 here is CAWSTRLAGVNNEQFF. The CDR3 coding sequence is TGTGCCTGGAGTACCCGACTAGCGGGAGTAAACAATGAGCAGTTCTTC.

The CDR3 here is CASSLPGTSGGEQFF. The CDR3 coding sequence is TGCGCCAGCAGCTTGCCCGGGACTAGCGGGGGGGAGCAGTTCTTC. The J gene is TRBJ2-1, the V gene TRBV5-1, with 15 bases fitting TRBD2. Losses at the gene ends were 1 base for V and 10 bases for J; bases not matched to a gene: 3. This CDR3 has 15 residues. The germline V gene has CDR1 SGHRS and CDR2 YFSETQ. Full variable domain (rest looked up from reference TRBV5-1 and TRBJ2-1): KAGVTQTPRYLIKTRGQQVTLSCSPISGHRSVSWYQQTPGQGLQFLFEYFSETQRNKGNFPGRFSGRQFSNSRSEMNVSTLELGDSALYLCASSLPGTSGGEQFFGPGTRLTVL.

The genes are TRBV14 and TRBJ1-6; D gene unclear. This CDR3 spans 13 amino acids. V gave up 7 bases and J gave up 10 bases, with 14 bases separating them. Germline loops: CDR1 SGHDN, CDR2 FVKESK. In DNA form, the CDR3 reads TGTGCCAGCACCTTAATGACTAGCTCACCCCTCCACTTT. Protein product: CASTLMTSSPLHF.

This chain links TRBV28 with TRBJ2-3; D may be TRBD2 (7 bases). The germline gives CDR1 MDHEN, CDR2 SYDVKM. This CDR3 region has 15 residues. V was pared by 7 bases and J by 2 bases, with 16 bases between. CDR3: CASTLGGRVTDTQYF. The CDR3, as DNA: TGTGCCAGCACCCTCGGGGGGCGGGTCACAGATACGCAGTATTTT.

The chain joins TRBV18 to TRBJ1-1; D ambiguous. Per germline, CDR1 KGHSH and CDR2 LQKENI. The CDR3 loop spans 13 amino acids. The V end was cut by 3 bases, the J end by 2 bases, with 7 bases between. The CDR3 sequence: CASSPTPNTEAFF. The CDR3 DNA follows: TGTGCCAGCTCACCGACACCCAACACTGAAGCTTTCTTT.

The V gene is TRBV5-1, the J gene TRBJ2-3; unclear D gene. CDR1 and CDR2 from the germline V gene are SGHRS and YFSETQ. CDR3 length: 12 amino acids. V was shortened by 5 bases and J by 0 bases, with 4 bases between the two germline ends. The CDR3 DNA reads TGCGCCAGCAGGACAAGCACAGATACGCAGTATTTT. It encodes CASRTSTDTQYF.

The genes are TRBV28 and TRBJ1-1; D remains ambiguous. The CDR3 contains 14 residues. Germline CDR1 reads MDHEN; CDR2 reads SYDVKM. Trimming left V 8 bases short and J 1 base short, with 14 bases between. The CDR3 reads CASALQVQNTEAFF. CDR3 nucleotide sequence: TGTGCCAGCGCGCTTCAGGTCCAGAACACTGAAGCTTTCTTT.

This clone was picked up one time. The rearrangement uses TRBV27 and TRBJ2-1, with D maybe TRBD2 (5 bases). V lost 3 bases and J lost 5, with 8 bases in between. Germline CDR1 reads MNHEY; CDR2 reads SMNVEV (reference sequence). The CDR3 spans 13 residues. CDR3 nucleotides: TGTGCCAGCAGTTTGGGAGTCCACAATGAGCAGTTCTTC. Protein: CASSLGVHNEQFF.

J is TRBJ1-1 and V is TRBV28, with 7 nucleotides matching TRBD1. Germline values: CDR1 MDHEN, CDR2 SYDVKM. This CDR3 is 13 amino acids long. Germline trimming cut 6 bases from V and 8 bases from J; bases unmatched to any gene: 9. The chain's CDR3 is CASRFARGLEAFF. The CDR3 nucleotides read TGTGCCAGCAGGTTCGCCAGGGGGTTGGAAGCTTTCTTT.

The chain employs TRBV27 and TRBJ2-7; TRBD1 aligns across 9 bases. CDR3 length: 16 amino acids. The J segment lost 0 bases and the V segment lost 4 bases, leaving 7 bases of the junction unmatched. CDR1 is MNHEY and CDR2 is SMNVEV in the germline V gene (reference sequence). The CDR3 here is CASSSFGTGLSYEQYF. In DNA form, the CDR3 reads TGTGCCAGCAGTTCGTTCGGGACAGGGCTCTCCTACGAGCAGTACTTC.

This CDR3 reads CASSLGTSGQGTQYF. DNA of the CDR3: TGTGCCAGCAGCCTAGGGACTAGCGGCCAGGGTACGCAGTATTTT. V gene TRBV5-6 combines with J gene TRBJ2-3; TRBD2 aligns across 11 bases. The germline V gene encodes CDR1 SGHDT and CDR2 YYEEEE. This CDR3 region has 15 residues. V gave up 4 bases and J gave up 8 bases; unmatched junction bases: 9.